This TCR beta chain was recorded in a study of blood T cell repertoires in COVID-19. Study details: Acute-phase and convalescent COVID-19 samples originated in the United States, Italy and Spain. Sample material is recorded as cDNA or gDNA derived from T cells, B-cell-depleted T cells, or PBMCs.

J lost 4 bases, V lost 5 bases, and 6 bases had no gene match. Germline assignment: CDR1 GTSNPN and CDR2 SVGIG (reference sequence). This CDR3 is 14 amino acids long. Authors' methods: Using reference gene primer amplification, nucleated cell counts were estimated. Repertoires were generated with immunoSEQ multiplex PCR, while TCRdb's copy carries only in-frame clones and drops some. The V and J calls and clone size are taken from that table; D and trimming were inferred from the DNA. The sample contains 75,000 or so clones, around 78% of which appear only once. V usage is TRBV30 and J usage is TRBJ2-2; 8 nucleotides align to TRBD2. Material for sequencing was peripheral blood. This TCR derives from a woman older than 75 with acute or convalescent COVID-19. The CDR3 coding sequence is TGTGCCTGGGCGGGGGGCGGCGGCACCGGGGAGCTGTTTTTT. It translates to CAWAGGGGTGELFF.